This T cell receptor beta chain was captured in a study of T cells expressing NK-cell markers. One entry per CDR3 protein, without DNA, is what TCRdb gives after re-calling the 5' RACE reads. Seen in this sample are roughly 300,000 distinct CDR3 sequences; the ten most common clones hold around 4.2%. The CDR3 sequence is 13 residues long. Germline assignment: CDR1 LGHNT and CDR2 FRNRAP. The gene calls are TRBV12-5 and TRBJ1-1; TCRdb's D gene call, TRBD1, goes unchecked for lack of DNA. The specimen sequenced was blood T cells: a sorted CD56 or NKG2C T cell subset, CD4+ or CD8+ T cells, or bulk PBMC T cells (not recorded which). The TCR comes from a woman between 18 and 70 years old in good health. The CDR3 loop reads CATRRGTNTEAFF.